What follows are 8 T cell receptor beta chains derived from one specimen sequenced in a study of blood T cell repertoires in COVID-19. The assay was immunoSEQ multiplex PCR, and TCRdb's table has in-frame clones only and misses some. The data show fewer than 150,000 clones, 70% to 85% seen once. The specimen sequenced was peripheral blood. These receptors all come from a human donor in a cohort sampled during active COVID-19.

The V call is TRBV4-1, the J call TRBJ2-7; D is uncertain. Germline-derived CDR1 and CDR2 are MGHRA and YSYEKL. Between the trimmed V and J ends, which lost 1 base and 0 bases, there was a span of 16 bases. The CDR3 has 17 amino acids. The CDR3: CASSQAPGFSDSYEQYF. CDR3 coding DNA: TGCGCCAGCAGCCAAGCCCCGGGTTTCAGTGACTCCTACGAGCAGTACTTC.

This clone turned up a few times. The rearrangement links TRBV7-2 to TRBJ2-7; perhaps TRBD1 as D (6 bases). CDR1 and CDR2 (germline): SGHTA, FQGNSA. The CDR3 has 16 residues. V was clipped by 5 bases and J by 0 bases, with 17 bases between them. The CDR3 is CASSADRSWSSYEQYF. The CDR3 DNA is TGTGCCAGCAGCGCGGACAGATCGTGGAGCTCCTACGAGCAGTACTTC.

A note on this clone: The identical CDR3 is also encoded by other nucleotide sequences in the sample. V is TRBV9 and J is TRBJ1-6; possible D gene TRBD1, 5 bases. With 2 bases removed from V and 1 base from J, the gap between germline ends came to 10 bases. CDR3 length equals 16 residues. Germline V lookup: CDR1 SGDLS, CDR2 YYNGEE. The CDR3: CASSVQGGSYNSPLHF. Here the CDR3 DNA reads TGTGCCAGCAGCGTGCAGGGAGGGTCCTATAATTCACCCCTCCACTTT.

The chain uses TRBV7-2 and TRBJ2-3; 7 bases are shared with TRBD2. Germline V gene data show CDR1 as SGHTA and CDR2 as FQGNSA. V dropped 3 bases and J dropped 3; count of bases not matched to a gene: 9. The CDR3 sequence is 16 residues long. CDR3 in DNA: TGTGCCAGCAGCTTCCTCCCCGGGGGGAGAACAGATACGCAGTATTTT. Amino acid sequence: CASSFLPGGRTDTQYF.

This clone has more than one count but fewer than ten. The rearrangement joins TRBV24-1 to TRBJ2-1; 13 bases are shared with TRBD2. V lost 3 bases to trimming and J lost 9 bases; unmatched junction nucleotides: 10. This CDR3 comprises 17 residues. Germline V CDR1 and CDR2: KGHDR, SFDVKD. DNA of the CDR3: TGTGCCACCAGTGATACTAGCGGGGGGGCAACCGCAGGTGAGCAGTTCTTC. Translation: CATSDTSGGATAGEQFF.

The CDR3 spells CASSFSTGGVETQYF. DNA for the CDR3: TGTGCCAGCAGTTTTTCGACAGGGGGCGTAGAGACCCAGTACTTC. The V and J genes are TRBV28 and TRBJ2-5; 10 nucleotides align to TRBD1. Per germline, CDR1 MDHEN and CDR2 SYDVKM. CDR3 length equals 15 residues. V lost 3 bases, J lost 4 bases, and 5 bases stayed unmatched.

The count of this clone is one. CDR3 sequence: CASSARLAGGYHYNEQFF. The CDR3 DNA is TGTGCCAGCAGCGCCCGACTAGCGGGGGGATATCACTACAATGAGCAGTTCTTC. The V gene is TRBV11-2, the J gene TRBJ2-1, with TRBD2 matching 13 bases. Germline V gene sequence: CDR1 SGHAT, CDR2 FQNNGV. CDR3 length equals 18 residues. Trimming removed 5 bases from V and 3 bases from J; junction bases left unmatched: 10. Combining the CDR3 with reference TRBV11-2 and TRBJ2-1 gives the whole variable domain EAGVAQSPRYKIIEKRQSVAFWCNPISGHATLYWYQQILGQGPKLLIQFQNNGVVDDSQLPKDRFSAERLKGVDSTLKIQPAKLEDSAVYLCASSARLAGGYHYNEQFFGPGTRLTVL.

This clone was seen once. The J gene is TRBJ1-1, the V gene TRBV7-9; maybe TRBD1 (6 bases). Germline CDR1 SEHNR, CDR2 FQNEAQ (reference sequence). The CDR3 totals 16 residues. V was cut by 3 bases and J by 0 bases, with 14 bases left in between. CDR3 protein: CASSLRVTGMNTEAFF. The CDR3 nucleotides read TGTGCCAGCAGCTTGCGAGTTACAGGGATGAACACTGAAGCTTTCTTT.